This TCR beta chain was retrieved from a study of shared clonotypes between healthy human individuals. Study results and caveats: Clonotypes that were shared across a few donors made up approximately 5% of naive CD4 clonotypes.

As concerns this clone: The antigen is undetermined.

From germline, CDR1 is SNHLY and CDR2 FYNNEI. Trimming at V came to 5 bases and at J to 2 bases, leaving 6 bases not matched to a gene. The CDR3 has 16 amino acids. Using immunoSEQ multiplex PCR, the repertoire was profiled, and TCRdb retains in-frame clones only, with some absent. Among roughly 2.6 million clones listed, about 92% were seen once. The sequence came from a man between 18 and 35 years old in good health. The J gene is TRBJ1-5, the V gene TRBV2; 10 bases are shared with TRBD1. Sequenced input: naive CD4+ T cells sorted from blood. This sample's subset: CD45RA+ positively selected. This chain's CDR3 is CASSQRTGGRNQPQHF. Written as DNA, the CDR3 is TGTGCCAGCAGTCAAAGGACAGGGGGTCGCAATCAGCCCCAGCATTTT.